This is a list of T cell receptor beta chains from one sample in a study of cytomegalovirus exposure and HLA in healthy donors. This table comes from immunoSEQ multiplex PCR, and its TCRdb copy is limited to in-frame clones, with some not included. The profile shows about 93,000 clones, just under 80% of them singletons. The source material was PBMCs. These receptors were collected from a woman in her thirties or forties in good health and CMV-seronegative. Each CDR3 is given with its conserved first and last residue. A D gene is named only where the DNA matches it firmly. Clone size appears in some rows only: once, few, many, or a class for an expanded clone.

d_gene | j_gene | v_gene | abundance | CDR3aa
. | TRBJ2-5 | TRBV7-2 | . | CASSLTALSGETQYF
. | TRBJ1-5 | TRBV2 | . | CASREDRNSNQPQHF
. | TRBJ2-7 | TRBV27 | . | CASSWIGIGPYEQYF
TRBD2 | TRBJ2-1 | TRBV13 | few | CASSNREGLNEQFF
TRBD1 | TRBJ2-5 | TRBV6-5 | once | CASSSGQGETQYF
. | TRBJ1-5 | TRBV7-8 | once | CASSLSRENQPQHF
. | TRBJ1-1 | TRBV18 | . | CASSPADANTEAFF
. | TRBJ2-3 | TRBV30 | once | CAWSVQDTQYF
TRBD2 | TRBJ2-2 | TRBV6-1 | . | CASSAKTSGSNTGELFF
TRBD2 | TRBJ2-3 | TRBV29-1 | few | CSVTVRLKAGGIVDTQYF
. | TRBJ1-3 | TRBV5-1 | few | CASSLEAARSGNTIYF
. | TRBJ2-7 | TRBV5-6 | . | CASGKLPLYEQYF
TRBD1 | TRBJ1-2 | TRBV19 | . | CASKPTGAGNYGYTF
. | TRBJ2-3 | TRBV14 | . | CASSQERRGTEQYTDTQYF